This TCR beta chain came from a study of blood T cell repertoires in COVID-19. Study overall: The United States, Italy and Spain were the sources of the acute and convalescent COVID-19 samples. PBMCs, B-cell-depleted T cells, or T cells provided the cDNA or gDNA that made up the material.

CDR3 length equals 13 residues. Trimming removed 1 base at V and 6 bases at J, with 10 bases between. CDR1 is SGHNT, CDR2 YYREEE, per germline (reference sequence). Libraries were prepared by immunoSEQ multiplex PCR; TCRdb keeps only in-frame clonotypes and omits some of them. This sample has about 360,000 clones, with 70% to 90% found just once. The cohort comprised adults aged 18 to 89 years residing in under 30 US areas. Recovery meant two consecutive negative NP/OP PCR tests, professional clearance, or resolved symptoms. This chain links TRBV5-4 with TRBJ1-1, with no clear D. Sequencing was carried out using PBMCs or T cells enriched from blood (not recorded which). The receptor's source is a man aged 25 to 45 who had recovered from COVID-19. CDR3 sequence (DNA): TGTGCCAGCAGCTTGTTGGGGAGCCCTGAAGCTTTCTTT. Translation gives CASSLLGSPEAFF.